This T cell receptor beta chain originates from a study of post-analysis software for immune sequencing data (dated by TCRdb to the mid-2010s). Background on the whole study: Disease courses on record covered relapsing-remitting, secondary progressive and progressive-relapsing multiple sclerosis, though some patients had no subtype annotation. A subset of samples was prepared in parallel using single-end sample barcoding, then pooled and co-amplified after Illumina adapter ligation. The multiple sclerosis patient repertoires were compared with 11 previously published healthy control repertoires from donors aged about 6 to 26 years. General conclusions and limits of the study: Strong co-clustering of samples prepared in the same batch was shown by direct clustering with F measure, prompting a batch-effect correction. Four or five TRBV segments, including TRBV5-6, TRBV5-1 and TRBV20-1, were significantly more frequent in patients than controls. The multiple sclerosis patient group was slightly younger than the control group. Significantly lower normalized Chao1 diversity was found in multiple sclerosis patients than in controls, suggesting substantial peripheral T-cell clonal expansion.

Library preparation used PCR. These reads were obtained on an Illumina HiSeq 2500. To reduce PCR and sequencing biases, unique molecular identifiers were built into the TCR beta cDNA libraries. Every 1 to 10 million input T cells yielded 500,000 or so cDNA molecules, meaning each molecule approximated one T cell. Patient libraries were prepared and sequenced with the same protocol used for the earlier healthy control dataset. Samples belonging to the same batch were prepared together, multiplexed and sequenced on a shared HiSeq lane. Turning to the authors' computational methods: MIGEC handled the raw barcoded reads, throwing out single-read molecular identifier groups before consensus assembly and CDR3 extraction. VDJtools was used for post-analysis of the clonotype tables, with diversity normalized by down-sampling every dataset to the smallest sample size. In repertoire overlap clustering, CDR3 amino acid sequences, but not nucleotide sequences, were matched to correct batch-related cross-sample contamination. TCRdb reran the public reads through fastp at Q25 and MiXCR, keeping productive beta chains. Every distinct CDR3 protein forms one entry, paired with its most common genes and DNA. TCRdb's processing, not the authors' own work, is the source of the V and J calls. This sample gives around 440,000 distinct CDR3 sequences in total; under 55% of them show up just once. About 12% of the sample lies in the top ten.

TCR beta repertoires were profiled from peripheral blood of roughly 13 young patients with multiple sclerosis to demonstrate the VDJtools post-analysis software. The multiple sclerosis patients were children and adolescents between roughly 6 and 16 years of age. There are 15 amino acids in the CDR3, from cysteine to phenylalanine inclusive. Only the CDR3 portion is preserved as DNA: 45 bases, with reading frame beginning at the first base. The germline V and J ends show losses of 7 bases and 9 bases respectively, and no gene match explains 15 bases of the junction. Via the germline V gene, CDR1 is SGHRS and CDR2 YFSETQ. A few counts support this clonotype. Its antigen is currently not known. Base quality data are lacking; no much larger clone is found one base away.

This receptor chain uses TRBV5-1 and TRBJ2-1; TRBD1 agrees with 8 junctional bases. The TCR comes from a girl aged 5 to 17 with multiple sclerosis. Material: blood. For the CDR3, the sequence is CASAPGQGAGGEQFF. The sequenced DNA: TGCGCCAGCGCCCCCGGCCAGGGGGCAGGAGGTGAGCAGTTCTTC.